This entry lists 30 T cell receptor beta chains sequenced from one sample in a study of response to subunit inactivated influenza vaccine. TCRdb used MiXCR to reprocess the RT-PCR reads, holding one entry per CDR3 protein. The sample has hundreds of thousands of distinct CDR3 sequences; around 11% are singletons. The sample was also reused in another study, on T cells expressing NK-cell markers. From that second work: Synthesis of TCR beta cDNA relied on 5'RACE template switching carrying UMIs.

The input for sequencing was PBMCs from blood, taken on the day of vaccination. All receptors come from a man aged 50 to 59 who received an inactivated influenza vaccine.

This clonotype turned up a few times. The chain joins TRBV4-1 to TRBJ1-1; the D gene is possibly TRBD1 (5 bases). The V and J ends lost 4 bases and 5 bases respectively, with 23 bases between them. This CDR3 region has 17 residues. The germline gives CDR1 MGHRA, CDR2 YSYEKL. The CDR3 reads CASSRPPGTGEVTEAFF. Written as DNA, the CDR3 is TGCGCCAGCAGCCGACCCCCCGGGACGGGGGAGGTTACTGAAGCTTTCTTT.

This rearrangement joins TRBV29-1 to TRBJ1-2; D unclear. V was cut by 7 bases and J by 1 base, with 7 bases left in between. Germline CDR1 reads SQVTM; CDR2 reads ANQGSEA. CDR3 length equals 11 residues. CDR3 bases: TGCAGCGCGGGCGATAACTATGGCTACACCTTC. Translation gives CSAGDNYGYTF. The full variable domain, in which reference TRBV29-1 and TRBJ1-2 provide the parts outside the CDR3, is SAVISQKPSRDICQRGTSLTIQCQVDSQVTMMFWYRQQPGQSLTLIATANQGSEATYESGFVIDKFPISRPNLTFSTLTVSNMSPEDSSIYLCSAGDNYGYTFGSGTRLTVV.

CDR3 DNA sequence: TGTGCCAGCCGGTCCGGGACCCATACCATGATACAAGAGACCCAGTACTTC. Translation: CASRSGTHTMIQETQYF. The rearrangement links TRBV6-2 or TRBV6-3 to TRBJ2-5; D tentatively fits TRBD1 or TRBD2 (5 bases each). CDR1 and CDR2 (germline): MNHEY, SVGEGT. The CDR3 runs 17 residues. Trimming removed 8 bases at V and 2 bases at J, with 24 bases between.

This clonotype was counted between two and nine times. The CDR3 is CASRTRTSVGTGELFF. The CDR3 region has the DNA TGTGCCAGCCGAACCCGGACTAGCGTCGGCACCGGGGAGCTGTTTTTT. The chain joins TRBV28 to TRBJ2-2, with 9 bases that match TRBD2. Germline CDR1 MDHEN, CDR2 SYDVKM. Trimming took 8 bases from V and 4 from J; bases not matched to a gene: 11. CDR3 length: 16 residues.

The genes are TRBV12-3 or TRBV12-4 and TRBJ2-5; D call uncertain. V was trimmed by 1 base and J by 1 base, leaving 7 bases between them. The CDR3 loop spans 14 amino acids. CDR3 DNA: TGTGCCAGCAGTTTAGTACAGAGCCAAGAGACCCAGTACTTC. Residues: CASSLVQSQETQYF.

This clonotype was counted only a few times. The DNA for the CDR3 is TGTGCCAGCAGTTATCCTCTAGCGGGGGTCAAGAACACCGGGGAGCTGTTTTTT. Its translation is CASSYPLAGVKNTGELFF. The chain carries TRBV6-2 or TRBV6-3 and TRBJ2-2, with 10 bases identical to TRBD2. Unmatched junction bases numbered 8, after V lost 3 bases and J lost 1 base. This CDR3 is 18 amino acids long. Germline V lookup: CDR1 MNHEY, CDR2 SVGEGT.

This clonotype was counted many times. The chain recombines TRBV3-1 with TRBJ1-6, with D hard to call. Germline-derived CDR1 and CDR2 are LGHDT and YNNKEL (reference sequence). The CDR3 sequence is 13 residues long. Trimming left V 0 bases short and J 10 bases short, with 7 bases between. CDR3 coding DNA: TGTGCCAGCAGCCAAGAAAGTGGATCACCCCTCCACTTT. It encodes CASSQESGSPLHF.

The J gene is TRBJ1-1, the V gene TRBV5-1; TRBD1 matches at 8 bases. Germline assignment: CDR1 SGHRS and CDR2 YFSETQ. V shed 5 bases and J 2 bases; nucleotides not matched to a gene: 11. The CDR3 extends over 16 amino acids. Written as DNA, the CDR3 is TGCGCCAGCAGGGCGACAGGGGCGGTAATAAACACTGAAGCTTTCTTT. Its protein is CASRATGAVINTEAFF.

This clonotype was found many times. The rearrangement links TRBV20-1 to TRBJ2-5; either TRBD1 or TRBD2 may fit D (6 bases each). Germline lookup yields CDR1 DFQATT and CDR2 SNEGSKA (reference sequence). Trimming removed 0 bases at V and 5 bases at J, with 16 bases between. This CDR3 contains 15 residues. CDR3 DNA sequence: TGCAGTGCTAGAGATCTAGGAGGGGGTAGGGAGACCCAGTACTTC. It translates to CSARDLGGGRETQYF.

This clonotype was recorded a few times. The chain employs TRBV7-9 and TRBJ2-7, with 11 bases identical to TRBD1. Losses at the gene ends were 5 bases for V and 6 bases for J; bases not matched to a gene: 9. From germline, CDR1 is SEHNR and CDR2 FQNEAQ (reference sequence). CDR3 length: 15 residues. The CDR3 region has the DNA TGTGCCAGCAGCCTAAATGGACAGGGGGCGAGCGAGCAGTACTTC. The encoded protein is CASSLNGQGASEQYF.

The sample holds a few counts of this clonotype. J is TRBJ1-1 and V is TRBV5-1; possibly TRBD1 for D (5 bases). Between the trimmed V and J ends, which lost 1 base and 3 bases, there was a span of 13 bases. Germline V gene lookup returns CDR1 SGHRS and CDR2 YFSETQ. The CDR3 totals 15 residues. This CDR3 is CASSLRQGTDTEAFF. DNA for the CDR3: TGCGCCAGCAGCTTGAGGCAGGGCACGGACACTGAAGCTTTCTTT.

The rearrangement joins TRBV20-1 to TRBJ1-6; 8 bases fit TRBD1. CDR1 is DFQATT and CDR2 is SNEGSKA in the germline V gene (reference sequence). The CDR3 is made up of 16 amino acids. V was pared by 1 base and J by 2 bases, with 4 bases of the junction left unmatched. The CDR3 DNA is TGCAGTGCTAGAGCACAGGGGGAGGCCTATAATTCACCCCTCCACTTT. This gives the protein CSARAQGEAYNSPLHF.

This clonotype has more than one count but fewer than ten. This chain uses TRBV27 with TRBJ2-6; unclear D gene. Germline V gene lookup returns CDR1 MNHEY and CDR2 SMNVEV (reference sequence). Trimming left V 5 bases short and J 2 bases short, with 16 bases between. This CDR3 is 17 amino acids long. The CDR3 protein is CASSPLEWVAGANVLTF. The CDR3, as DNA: TGTGCCAGCAGTCCGCTAGAGTGGGTTGCTGGGGCCAACGTCCTGACTTTC. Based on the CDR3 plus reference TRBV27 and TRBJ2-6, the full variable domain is EAQVTQNPRYLITVTGKKLTVTCSQNMNHEYMSWYRQDPGLGLRQIYYSMNVEVTDKGDVPEGYKVSRKEKRNFPLILESPSPNQTSLYFCASSPLEWVAGANVLTFGAGSRLTVL.

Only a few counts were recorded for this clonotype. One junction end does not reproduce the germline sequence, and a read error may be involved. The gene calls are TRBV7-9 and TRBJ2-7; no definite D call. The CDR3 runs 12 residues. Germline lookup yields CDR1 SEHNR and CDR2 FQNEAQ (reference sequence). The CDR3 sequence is CASSLGSAYTGF. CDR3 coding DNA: TGTGCCAGCAGCTTAGGGAGCGCCTATACGGGCTTC.

CDR3 amino acids: CASSADVALYEQYF. CDR3 nucleotides: TGTGCCAGCTCAGCTGACGTGGCCCTCTACGAGCAGTACTTC. The rearrangement uses TRBV2 and TRBJ2-7; D is undetermined. The CDR3 is 14 residues long. Between the trimmed V and J ends, which lost 8 bases and 3 bases, there was a span of 17 bases. CDR1 SNHLY and CDR2 FYNNEI come from the germline V gene.

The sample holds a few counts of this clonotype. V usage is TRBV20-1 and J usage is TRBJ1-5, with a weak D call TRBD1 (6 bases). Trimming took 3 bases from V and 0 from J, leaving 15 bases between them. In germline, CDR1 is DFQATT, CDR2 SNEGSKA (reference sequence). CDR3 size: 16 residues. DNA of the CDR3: TGCAGTGCTAGTGAGGTGGGGGGGCATAGCAATCAGCCCCAGCATTTT. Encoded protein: CSASEVGGHSNQPQHF.

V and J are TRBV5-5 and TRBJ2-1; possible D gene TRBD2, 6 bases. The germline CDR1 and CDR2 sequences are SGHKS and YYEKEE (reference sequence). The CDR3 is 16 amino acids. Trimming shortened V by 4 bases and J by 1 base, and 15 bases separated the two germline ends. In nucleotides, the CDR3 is TGTGCCAGCAGCCAATTTTCGGGGGTTTCCTACAATGAGCAGTTCTTC. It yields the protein CASSQFSGVSYNEQFF. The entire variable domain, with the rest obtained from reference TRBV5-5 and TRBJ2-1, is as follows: DAGVTQSPTHLIKTRGQQVTLRCSPISGHKSVSWYQQVLGQGPQFIFQYYEKEERGRGNFPDRFSARQFPNYSSELNVNALLLGDSALYLCASSQFSGVSYNEQFFGPGTRLTVL.

CDR3 DNA sequence: TGTGCCAGCAGTTACTCGGGGCGGATCAATCAGCCCCAGCATTTT. It yields the protein CASSYSGRINQPQHF. The V gene is TRBV6-2 or TRBV6-3, the J gene TRBJ1-5; possibly TRBD1 for D (5 bases). There are 15 residues in the CDR3. V gave up 0 bases and J gave up 3 bases, with 9 bases separating them. Germline values: CDR1 MNHEY, CDR2 SVGEGT.

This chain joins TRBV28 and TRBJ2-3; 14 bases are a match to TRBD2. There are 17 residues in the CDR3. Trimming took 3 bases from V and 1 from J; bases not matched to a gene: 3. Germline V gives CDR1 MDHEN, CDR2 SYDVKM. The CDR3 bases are TGTGCCAGCAGTTTCCCGGGACTAGCGGGAGGCACAGATACGCAGTATTTT. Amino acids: CASSFPGLAGGTDTQYF.

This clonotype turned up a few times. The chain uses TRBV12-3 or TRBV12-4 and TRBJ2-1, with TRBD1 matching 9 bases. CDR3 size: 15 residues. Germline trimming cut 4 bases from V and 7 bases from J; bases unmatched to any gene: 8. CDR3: CASSSGTGRMNEQFF. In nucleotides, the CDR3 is TGTGCCAGCAGTTCAGGGACAGGGAGAATGAATGAGCAGTTCTTC.

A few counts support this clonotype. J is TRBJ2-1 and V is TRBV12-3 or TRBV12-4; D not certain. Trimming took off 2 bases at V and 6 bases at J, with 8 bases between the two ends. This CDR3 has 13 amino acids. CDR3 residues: CASSLSVGNEQFF. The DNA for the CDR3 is TGTGCCAGCAGTTTATCGGTGGGCAATGAGCAGTTCTTC.

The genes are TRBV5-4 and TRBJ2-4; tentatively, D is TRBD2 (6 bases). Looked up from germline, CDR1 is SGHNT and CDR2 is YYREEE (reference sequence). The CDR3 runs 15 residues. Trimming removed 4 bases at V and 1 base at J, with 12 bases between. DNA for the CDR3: TGTGCCAGCAGCACCGGGGGTTCGGCCAAAAACATTCAGTACTTC. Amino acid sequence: CASSTGGSAKNIQYF.

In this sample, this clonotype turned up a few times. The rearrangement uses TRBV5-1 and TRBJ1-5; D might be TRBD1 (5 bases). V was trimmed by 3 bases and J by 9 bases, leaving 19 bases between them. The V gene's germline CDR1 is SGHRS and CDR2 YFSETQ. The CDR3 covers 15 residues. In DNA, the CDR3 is TGCGCCAGCAGCTGGGGGGACGGCGCCGTAGGGCCCCAGCATTTT. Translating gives CASSWGDGAVGPQHF.

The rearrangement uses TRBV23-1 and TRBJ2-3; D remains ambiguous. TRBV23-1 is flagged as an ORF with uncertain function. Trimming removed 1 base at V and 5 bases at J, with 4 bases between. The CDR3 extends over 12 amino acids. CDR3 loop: CASSQLQDTQYF. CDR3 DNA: TGCGCCAGCAGTCAATTGCAAGATACGCAGTATTTT.

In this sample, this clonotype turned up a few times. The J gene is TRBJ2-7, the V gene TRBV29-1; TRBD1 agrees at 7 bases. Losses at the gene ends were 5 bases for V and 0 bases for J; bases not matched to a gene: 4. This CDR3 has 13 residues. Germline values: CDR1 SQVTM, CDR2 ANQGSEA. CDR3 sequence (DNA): TGCAGCGTTAAAGGGGACAGCTCCTACGAGCAGTACTTC. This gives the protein CSVKGDSSYEQYF.

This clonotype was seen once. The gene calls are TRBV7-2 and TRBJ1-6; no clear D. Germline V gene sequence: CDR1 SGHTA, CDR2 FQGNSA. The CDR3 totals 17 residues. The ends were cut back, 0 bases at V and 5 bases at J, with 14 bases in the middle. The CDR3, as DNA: TGTGCCAGCAGCTTAGCGTACCGGGAGCGAAATAATTCACCCCTCCACTTT. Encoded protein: CASSLAYRERNNSPLHF.

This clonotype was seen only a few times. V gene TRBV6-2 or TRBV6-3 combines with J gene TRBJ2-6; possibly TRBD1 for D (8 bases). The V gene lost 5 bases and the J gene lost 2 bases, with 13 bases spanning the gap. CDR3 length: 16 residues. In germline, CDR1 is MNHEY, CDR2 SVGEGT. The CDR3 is CASSDTGGAGANVLTF. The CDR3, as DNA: TGTGCCAGCAGTGACACAGGGGGGGCTGGGGCCAACGTCCTGACTTTC.

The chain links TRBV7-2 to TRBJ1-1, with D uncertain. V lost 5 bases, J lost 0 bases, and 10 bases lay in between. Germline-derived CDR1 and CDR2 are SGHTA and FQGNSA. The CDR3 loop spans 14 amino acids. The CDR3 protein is CASSRSALNTEAFF. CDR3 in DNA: TGTGCCAGCAGCCGATCCGCCTTGAACACTGAAGCTTTCTTT. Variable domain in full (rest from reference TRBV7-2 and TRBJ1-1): GAGVSQSPSNKVTEKGKDVELRCDPISGHTALYWYRQSLGQGLEFLIYFQGNSAPDKSGLPSDRFSAERTGGSVSTLTIQRTQQEDSAVYLCASSRSALNTEAFFGQGTRLTVV.

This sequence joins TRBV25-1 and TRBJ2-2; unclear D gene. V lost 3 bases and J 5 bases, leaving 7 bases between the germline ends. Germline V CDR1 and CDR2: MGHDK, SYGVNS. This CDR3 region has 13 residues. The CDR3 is CASSDVGTGELFF. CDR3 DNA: TGTGCCAGCAGTGATGTAGGAACCGGGGAGCTGTTTTTT. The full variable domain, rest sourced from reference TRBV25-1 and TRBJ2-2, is EADIYQTPRYLVIGTGKKITLECSQTMGHDKMYWYQQDPGMELHLIHYSYGVNSTEKGDLSSESTVSRIRTEHFPLTLESARPSHTSQYLCASSDVGTGELFFGEGSRLTVL.

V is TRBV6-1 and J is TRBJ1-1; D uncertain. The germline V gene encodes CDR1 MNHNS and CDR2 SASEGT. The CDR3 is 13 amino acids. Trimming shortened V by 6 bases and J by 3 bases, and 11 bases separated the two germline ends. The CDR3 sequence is CASSSGSHTEAFF. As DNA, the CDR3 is TGTGCCAGCAGCTCCGGCAGTCACACTGAAGCTTTCTTT.